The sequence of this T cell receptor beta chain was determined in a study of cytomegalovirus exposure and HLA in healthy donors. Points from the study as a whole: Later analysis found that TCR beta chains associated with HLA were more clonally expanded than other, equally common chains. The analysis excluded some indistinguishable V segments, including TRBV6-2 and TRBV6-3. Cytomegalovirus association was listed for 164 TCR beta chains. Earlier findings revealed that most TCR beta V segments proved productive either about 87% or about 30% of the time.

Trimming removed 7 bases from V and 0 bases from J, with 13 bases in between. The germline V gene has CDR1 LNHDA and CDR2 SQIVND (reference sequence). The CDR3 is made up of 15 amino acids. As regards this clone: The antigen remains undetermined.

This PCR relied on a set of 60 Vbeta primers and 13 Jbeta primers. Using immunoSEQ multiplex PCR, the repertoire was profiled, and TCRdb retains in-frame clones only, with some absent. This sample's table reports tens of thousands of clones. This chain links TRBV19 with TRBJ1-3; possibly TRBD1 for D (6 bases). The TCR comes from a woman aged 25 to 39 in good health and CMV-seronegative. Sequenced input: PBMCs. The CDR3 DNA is TGTGCCAGTATCCCGGACAGAAGCTCTGGAAACACCATATATTTT. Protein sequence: CASIPDRSSGNTIYF.